What follows describes a single T cell receptor beta chain. Its specificity is unknown. This entry comes from a study of T cell responses to AZD1222 COVID-19 vaccine. Study summary: Second-dose schedules of about 4 or about 12 weeks were combined.

Study results and caveats: Clonal diversity was possibly underestimated, and white British individuals and females predominated among donors. Targeting of unmutated variant regions was reportedly seen in nearly half of spike-specific TCRs. Seropositivity was recorded at baseline in only a handful of AZD1222 recipients.

Generated by immunoSEQ multiplex PCR, the TCRdb table keeps only in-frame clones and is missing some. Altogether roughly 50,000 clones are present, 80% to 90% being singletons, with the ten largest covering roughly 2%. CDR3 length: 14 amino acids. The germline CDR1 and CDR2 sequences are SEHNR and FQNEAQ (reference sequence). V was trimmed by 0 bases and J by 4 bases, leaving 9 bases between them. Sequenced material: peripheral blood, taken on day 0 of AZD1222 vaccination. The V call is TRBV7-9, the J call TRBJ2-5; possible D gene TRBD2, 6 bases. This TCR derives from an adult in good health. CDR3 in DNA: TGTGCCAGCAGCTTAGCAGGAGGGAGAGAGACCCAGTACTTC. This encodes CASSLAGGRETQYF.